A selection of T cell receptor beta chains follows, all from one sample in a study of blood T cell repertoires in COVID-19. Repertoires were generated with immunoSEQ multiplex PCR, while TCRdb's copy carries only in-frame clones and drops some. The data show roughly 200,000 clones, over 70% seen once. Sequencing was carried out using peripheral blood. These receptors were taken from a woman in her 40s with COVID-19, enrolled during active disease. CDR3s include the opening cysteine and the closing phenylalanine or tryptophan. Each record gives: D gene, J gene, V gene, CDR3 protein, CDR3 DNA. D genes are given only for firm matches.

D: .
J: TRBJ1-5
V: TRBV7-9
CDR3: CALEGGSNQPQHF
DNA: TGTGCCCTGGAAGGGGGAAGCAATCAGCCCCAGCATTTT

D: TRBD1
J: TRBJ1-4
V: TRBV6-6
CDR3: CASSATGDEKLFF
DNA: TGTGCCAGCAGCGCTACAGGGGATGAAAAACTGTTTTTT

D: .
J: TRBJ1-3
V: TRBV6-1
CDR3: CASSDSGDTIYF
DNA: TGTGCCAGCAGTGACAGCGGGGACACCATATATTTT

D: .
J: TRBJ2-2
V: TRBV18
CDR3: CASSPGLTGELFF
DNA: TGTGCCAGCTCACCTGGACTCACCGGGGAGCTGTTTTTT

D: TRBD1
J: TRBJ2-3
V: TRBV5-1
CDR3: CASVDRGYTDTQYF
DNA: TGCGCCAGCGTCGACAGGGGGTACACAGATACGCAGTATTTT

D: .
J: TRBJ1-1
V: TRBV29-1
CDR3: CSVGREGTEAFF
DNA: TGCAGCGTTGGCAGGGAAGGGACTGAAGCTTTCTTT

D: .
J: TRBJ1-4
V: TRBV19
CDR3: CASSMRGADWIF
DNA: TGTGCCAGTAGTATGCGCGGTGCGGATTGGATTTTT

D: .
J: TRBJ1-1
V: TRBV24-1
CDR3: CATSDFQAKMSTEAFF
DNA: TGTGCCACCAGTGATTTCCAGGCTAAGATGAGCACTGAAGCTTTCTTT

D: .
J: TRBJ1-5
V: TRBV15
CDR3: CATSRDVSVNQPQHF
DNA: TGTGCCACCAGCAGAGATGTGAGTGTCAATCAGCCCCAGCATTTT

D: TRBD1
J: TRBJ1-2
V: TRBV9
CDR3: CASSARQGVIYGYTF
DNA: TGTGCCAGCAGCGCCCGACAGGGGGTGATCTATGGCTACACCTTC